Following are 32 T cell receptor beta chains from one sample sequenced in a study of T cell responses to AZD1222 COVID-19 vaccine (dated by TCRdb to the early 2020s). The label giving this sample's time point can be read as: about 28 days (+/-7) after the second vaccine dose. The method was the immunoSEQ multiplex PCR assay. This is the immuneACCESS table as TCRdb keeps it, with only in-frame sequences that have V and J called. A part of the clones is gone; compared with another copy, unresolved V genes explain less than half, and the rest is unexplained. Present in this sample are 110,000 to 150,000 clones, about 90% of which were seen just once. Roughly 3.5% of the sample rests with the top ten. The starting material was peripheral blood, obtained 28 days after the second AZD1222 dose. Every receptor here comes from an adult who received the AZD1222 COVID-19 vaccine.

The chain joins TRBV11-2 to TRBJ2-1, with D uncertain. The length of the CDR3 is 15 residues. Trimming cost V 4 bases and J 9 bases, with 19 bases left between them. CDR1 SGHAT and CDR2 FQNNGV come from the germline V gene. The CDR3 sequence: CASSSLHGLVGEQFF. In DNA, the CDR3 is TGTGCCAGCAGCTCCCTTCACGGGTTGGTGGGTGAGCAGTTCTTC.

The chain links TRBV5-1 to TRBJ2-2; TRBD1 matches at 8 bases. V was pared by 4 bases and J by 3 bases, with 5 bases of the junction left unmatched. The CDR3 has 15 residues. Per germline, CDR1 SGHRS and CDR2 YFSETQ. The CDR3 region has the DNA TGCGCCAGCAGCACACAGGGGGGAGACACCGGGGAGCTGTTTTTT. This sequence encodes CASSTQGGDTGELFF.

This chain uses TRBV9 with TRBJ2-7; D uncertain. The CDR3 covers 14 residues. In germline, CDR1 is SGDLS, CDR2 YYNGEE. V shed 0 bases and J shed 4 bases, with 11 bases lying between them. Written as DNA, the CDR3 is TGTGCCAGCAGCGTAGGGTGGGAAGGGTACGAGCAGTACTTC. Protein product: CASSVGWEGYEQYF.

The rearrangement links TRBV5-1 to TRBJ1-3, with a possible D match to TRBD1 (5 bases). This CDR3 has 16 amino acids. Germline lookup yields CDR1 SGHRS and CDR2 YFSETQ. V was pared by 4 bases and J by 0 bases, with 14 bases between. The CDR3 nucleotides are TGCGCCAGCAGCCAAAGGGGATCTGGCTCTGGAAACACCATATATTTT. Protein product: CASSQRGSGSGNTIYF.

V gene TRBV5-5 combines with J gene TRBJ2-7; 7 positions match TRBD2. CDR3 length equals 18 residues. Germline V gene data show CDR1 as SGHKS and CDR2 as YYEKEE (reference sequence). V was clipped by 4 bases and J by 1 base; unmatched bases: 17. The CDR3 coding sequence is TGTGCCAGCAGCCAGCGAATAGGCGGGAGCCGGCGATCCTACGAGCAGTACTTC. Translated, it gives CASSQRIGGSRRSYEQYF.

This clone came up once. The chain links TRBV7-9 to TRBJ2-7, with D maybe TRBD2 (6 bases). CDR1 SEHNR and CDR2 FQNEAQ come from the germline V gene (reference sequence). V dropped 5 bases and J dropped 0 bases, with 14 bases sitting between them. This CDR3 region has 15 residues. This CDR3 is CASSRGTLSSYEQYF. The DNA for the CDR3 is TGTGCCAGCAGCCGTGGGACTCTGAGCTCCTACGAGCAGTACTTC.

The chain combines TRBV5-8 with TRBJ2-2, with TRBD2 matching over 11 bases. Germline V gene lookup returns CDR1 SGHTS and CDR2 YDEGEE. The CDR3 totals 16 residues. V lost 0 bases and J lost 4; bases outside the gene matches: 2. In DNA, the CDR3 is TGTGCCAGCAGCTTGGGACTAGCGGGATCCACCGGGGAGCTGTTTTTT. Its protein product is CASSLGLAGSTGELFF.

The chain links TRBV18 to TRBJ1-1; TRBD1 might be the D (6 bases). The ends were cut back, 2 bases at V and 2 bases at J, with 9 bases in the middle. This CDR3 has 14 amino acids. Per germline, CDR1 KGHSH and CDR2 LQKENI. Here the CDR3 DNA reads TGTGCCAGCTCACCAGGACAGTTAAACACTGAAGCTTTCTTT. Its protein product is CASSPGQLNTEAFF.

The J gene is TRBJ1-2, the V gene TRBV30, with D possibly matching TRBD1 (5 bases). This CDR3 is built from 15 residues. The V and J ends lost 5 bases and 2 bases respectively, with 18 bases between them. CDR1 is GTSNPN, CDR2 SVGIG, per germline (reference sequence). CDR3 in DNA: TGTGCCTGGGGGGGGGAACCCGGGTACAACTATGGCTACACCTTC. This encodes CAWGGEPGYNYGYTF. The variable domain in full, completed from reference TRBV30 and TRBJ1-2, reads SQTIHQWPATLVQPVGSPLSLECTVEGTSNPNLYWYRQAAGRGLQLLFYSVGIGQISSEVPQNLSASRPQDRQFILSSKKLLLSDSGFYLCAWGGEPGYNYGYTFGSGTRLTVV.

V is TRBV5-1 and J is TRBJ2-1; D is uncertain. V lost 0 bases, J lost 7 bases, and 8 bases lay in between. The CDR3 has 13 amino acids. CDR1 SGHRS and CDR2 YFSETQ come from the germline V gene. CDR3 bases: TGCGCCAGCAGCTTGGAGGGATTGAATGAGCAGTTCTTC. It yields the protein CASSLEGLNEQFF.

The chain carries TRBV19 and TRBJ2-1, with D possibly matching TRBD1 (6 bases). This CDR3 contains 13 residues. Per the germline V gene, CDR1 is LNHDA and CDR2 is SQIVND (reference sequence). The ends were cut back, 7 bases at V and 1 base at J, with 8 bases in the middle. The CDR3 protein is CASKRGSYNEQFF. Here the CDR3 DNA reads TGTGCCAGTAAGAGGGGGTCCTACAATGAGCAGTTCTTC.

DNA of the CDR3: TGTGCCAGCTCACTTCTAGCGGGAAGAGAGGACGAGCAGTACTTC. Amino acids: CASSLLAGREDEQYF. The chain is built from TRBV18 and TRBJ2-7; 9 bases agree with TRBD2. The CDR3 runs 15 residues. The germline gives CDR1 KGHSH, CDR2 LQKENI. The trim removed 4 bases at V and 5 bases at J, leaving 9 bases unmatched.

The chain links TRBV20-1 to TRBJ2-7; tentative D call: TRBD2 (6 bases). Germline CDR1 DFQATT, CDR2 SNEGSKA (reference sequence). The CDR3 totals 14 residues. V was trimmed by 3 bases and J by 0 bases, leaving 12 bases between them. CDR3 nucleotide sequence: TGCAGTGCTAGTCGGCTAGCGTCCTCCTACGAGCAGTACTTC. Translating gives CSASRLASSYEQYF.

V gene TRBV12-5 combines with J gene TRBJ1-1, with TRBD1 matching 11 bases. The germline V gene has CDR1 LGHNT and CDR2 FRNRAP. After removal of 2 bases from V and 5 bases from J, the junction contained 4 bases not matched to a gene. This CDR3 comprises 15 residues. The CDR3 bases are TGTGCTAGTGGTTTGTGGACAGGGGGCGGGACTGAAGCTTTCTTT. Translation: CASGLWTGGGTEAFF.

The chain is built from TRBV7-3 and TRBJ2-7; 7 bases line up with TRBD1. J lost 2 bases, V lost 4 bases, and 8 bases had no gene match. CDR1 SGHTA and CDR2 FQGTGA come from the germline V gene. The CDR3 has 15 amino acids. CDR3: CASSSLDRSPYEQYF. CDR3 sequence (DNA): TGTGCCAGCAGCTCACTGGACAGGTCTCCCTACGAGCAGTACTTC.

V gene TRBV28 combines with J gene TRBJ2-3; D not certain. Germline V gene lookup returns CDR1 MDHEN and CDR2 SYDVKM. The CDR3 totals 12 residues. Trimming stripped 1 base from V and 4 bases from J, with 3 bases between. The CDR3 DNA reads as TGTGCCAGCAGTTTATCCGCAGATACGCAGTATTTT. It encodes CASSLSADTQYF. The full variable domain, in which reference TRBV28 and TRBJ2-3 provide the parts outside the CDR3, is DVKVTQSSRYLVKRTGEKVFLECVQDMDHENMFWYRQDPGLGLRLIYFSYDVKMKEKGDIPEGYSVSREKKERFSLILESASTNQTSMYLCASSLSADTQYFGPGTRLTVL.

The CDR3: CASSLELNTEAFF. CDR3 sequence (DNA): TGTGCCAGCAGCTTGGAACTGAACACTGAAGCTTTCTTT. V is TRBV5-4 and J is TRBJ1-1, with no clear D. Germline CDR1 SGHNT, CDR2 YYREEE (reference sequence). V was cut by 0 bases and J by 0 bases, with 3 bases left in between. The CDR3 contains 13 residues.

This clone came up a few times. CDR3 in DNA: TGTGCCAGCACCTCAGCCGGGACTAGGTTCAATGAGCAGTTCTTC. Amino acids: CASTSAGTRFNEQFF. This rearrangement joins TRBV28 to TRBJ2-1; 8 nucleotides line up with TRBD2. This CDR3 contains 15 residues. Per the germline V gene, CDR1 is MDHEN and CDR2 is SYDVKM. V shed 7 bases, J shed 6 bases, and the junction held 11 bases outside the gene matches.

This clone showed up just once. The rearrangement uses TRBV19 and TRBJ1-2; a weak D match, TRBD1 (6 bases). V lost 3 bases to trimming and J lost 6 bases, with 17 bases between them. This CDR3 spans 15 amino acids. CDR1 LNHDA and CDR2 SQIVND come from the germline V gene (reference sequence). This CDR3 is CASSMGGTPWDGYTF. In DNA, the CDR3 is TGTGCCAGTAGTATGGGGGGGACACCCTGGGATGGCTACACCTTC.

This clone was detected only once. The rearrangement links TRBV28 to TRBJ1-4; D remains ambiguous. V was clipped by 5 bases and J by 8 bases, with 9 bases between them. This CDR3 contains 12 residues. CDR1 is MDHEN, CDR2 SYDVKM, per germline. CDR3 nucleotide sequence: TGTGCCAGCAGTACCTTTGACGAAAAACTGTTTTTT. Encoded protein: CASSTFDEKLFF.

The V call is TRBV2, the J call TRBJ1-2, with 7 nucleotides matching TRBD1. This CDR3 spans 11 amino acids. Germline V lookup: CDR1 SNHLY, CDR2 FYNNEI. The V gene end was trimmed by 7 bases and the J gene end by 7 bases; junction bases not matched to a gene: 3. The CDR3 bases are TGTGCCAGCACCAGGGGGGGTGGCTACACCTTC. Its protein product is CASTRGGGYTF.

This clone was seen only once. CDR3 coding DNA: TGTGCCAGCAGCGTCGCGGGAGGGCCCTCCTACGAGCAGTACTTC. It codes for CASSVAGGPSYEQYF. The rearrangement uses TRBV9 and TRBJ2-7; 9 bases line up with TRBD2. CDR1 is SGDLS and CDR2 is YYNGEE in the germline V gene. The CDR3 contains 15 residues. The junction had 3 bases not matched to a gene; V was cut back by 2 bases and J by 0 bases.

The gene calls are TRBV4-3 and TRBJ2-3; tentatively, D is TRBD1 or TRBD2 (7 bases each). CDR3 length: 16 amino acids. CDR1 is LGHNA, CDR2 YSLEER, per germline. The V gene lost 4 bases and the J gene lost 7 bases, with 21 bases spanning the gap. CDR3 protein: CASSPGRGWGGNTQYF. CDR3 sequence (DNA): TGCGCCAGCAGCCCCGGCAGGGGGTGGGGGGGGAATACGCAGTATTTT.

The CDR3 DNA follows: TGTGCCAGTACCCATCGGGGAGACACAACTAATGAAAAACTGTTTTTT. This translates into CASTHRGDTTNEKLFF. The chain links TRBV19 to TRBJ1-4; D not certain. This CDR3 has 16 amino acids. The germline gives CDR1 LNHDA, CDR2 SQIVND (reference sequence). V shed 7 bases and J shed 0 bases, with 15 bases lying between them.

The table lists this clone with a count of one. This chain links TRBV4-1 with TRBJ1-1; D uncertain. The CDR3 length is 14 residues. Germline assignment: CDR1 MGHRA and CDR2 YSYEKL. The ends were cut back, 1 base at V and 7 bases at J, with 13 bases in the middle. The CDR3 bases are TGCGCCAGCAGCCAAGGCGTGGGGTCTGGTGAAGCTTTCTTT. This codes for CASSQGVGSGEAFF.

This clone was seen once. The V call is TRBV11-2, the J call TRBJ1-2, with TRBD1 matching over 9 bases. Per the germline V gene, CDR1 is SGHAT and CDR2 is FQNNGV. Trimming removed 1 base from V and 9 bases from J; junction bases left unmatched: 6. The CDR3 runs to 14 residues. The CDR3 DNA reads TGTGCCAGCAGCTTAGTCCTGGACAGGGGTCGCTACACCTTC. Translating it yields CASSLVLDRGRYTF.

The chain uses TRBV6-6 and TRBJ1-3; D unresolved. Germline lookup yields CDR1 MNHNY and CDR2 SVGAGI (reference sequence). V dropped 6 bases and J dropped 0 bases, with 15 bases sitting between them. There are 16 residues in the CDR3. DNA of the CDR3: TGTGCCAGCAGCTCTTTTGACGGGCACTCTGGAAACACCATATATTTT. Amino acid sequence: CASSSFDGHSGNTIYF.

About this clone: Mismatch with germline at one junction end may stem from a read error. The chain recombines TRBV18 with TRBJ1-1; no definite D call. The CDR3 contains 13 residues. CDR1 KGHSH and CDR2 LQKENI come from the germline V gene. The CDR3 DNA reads TGTGCCAGCTCACCCGGTGGAGAAGGGCTTACGAGTTTT. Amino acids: CASSPGGEGLTSF. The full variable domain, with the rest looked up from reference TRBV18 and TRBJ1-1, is NAGVMQNPRHLVRRRGQEARLRCSPMKGHSHVYWYRQLPEEGLKFMVYLQKENIIDESGMPKERFSAEFPKEGPSILRIQQVVRGDSAAYFCASSPGGEGLTSFGQGTRLTVV.

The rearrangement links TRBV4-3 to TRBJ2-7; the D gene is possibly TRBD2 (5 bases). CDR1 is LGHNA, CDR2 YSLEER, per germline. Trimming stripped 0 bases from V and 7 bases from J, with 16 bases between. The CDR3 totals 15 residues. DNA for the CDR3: TGCGCCAGCAGCCAAGAAGACACGGGGTTTTGGGAGCAGTACTTC. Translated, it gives CASSQEDTGFWEQYF.

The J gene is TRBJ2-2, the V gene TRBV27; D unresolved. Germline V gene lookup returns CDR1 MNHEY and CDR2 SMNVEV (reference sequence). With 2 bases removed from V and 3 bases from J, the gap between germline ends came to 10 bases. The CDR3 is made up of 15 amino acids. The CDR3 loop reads CASSLRRTYTGELFF. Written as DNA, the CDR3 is TGTGCCAGCAGTTTACGGCGGACCTACACCGGGGAGCTGTTTTTT.

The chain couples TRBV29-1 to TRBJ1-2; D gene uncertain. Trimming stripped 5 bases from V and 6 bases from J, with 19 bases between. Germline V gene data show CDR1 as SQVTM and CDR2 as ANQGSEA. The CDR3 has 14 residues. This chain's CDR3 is CSVKTWEKAHGYTF. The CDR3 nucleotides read TGCAGCGTTAAGACCTGGGAGAAGGCGCATGGCTACACCTTC.

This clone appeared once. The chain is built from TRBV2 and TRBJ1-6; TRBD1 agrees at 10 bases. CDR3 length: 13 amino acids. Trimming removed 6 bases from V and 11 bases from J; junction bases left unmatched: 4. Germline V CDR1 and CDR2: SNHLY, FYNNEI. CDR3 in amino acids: CASRTGGAPPLHF. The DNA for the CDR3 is TGTGCCAGCAGGACAGGGGGCGCGCCACCCCTCCACTTT.